Shown below are 29 T cell receptor beta chains from a single sample sequenced in a study of T cell responses to AZD1222 COVID-19 vaccine. Clones were sequenced by immunoSEQ multiplex PCR, and TCRdb holds only the in-frame ones, with some missing. This table has roughly 77,000 clones, roughly 90% appearing once. The source material was peripheral blood, sampled 28 days after the second AZD1222 dose. Receptors originate from an adult who received the AZD1222 COVID-19 vaccine.

This clone showed up just a few times. Germline is not matched at one junction end, which may reflect a read error. The J gene is TRBJ2-7, the V gene TRBV6-5; 9 bases are shared with TRBD1. The CDR3 consists of 13 residues. Germline V CDR1 and CDR2: MNHEY, SVGAGI. The CDR3 bases are TGTGCCAGCAGTACGGGACAGGGTTTGATGGAGGACTTC. It translates to CASSTGQGLMEDF.

The chain uses TRBV7-9 and TRBJ2-3; TRBD1 is a possible D gene (6 bases). Deletions cut 4 bases from V and 1 base from J, with 12 bases between. The CDR3 sequence is 15 residues long. Germline-derived CDR1 and CDR2 are SEHNR and FQNEAQ (reference sequence). CDR3 sequence (DNA): TGTGCCAGCAGCTCCAGGGGTCCGGGCACAGATACGCAGTATTTT. It is translated as CASSSRGPGTDTQYF.

The J gene is TRBJ2-3, the V gene TRBV11-3, with 10 bases aligning to TRBD2. The length of the CDR3 is 16 residues. V lost 4 bases, J lost 5 bases, and 9 bases stayed unmatched. The germline V gene encodes CDR1 SGHNT and CDR2 YENEEA. The CDR3 nucleotides read TGTGCCAGCAGCTGGGGGACTAGCGTTCTTGTAGATACGCAGTATTTT. Its protein product is CASSWGTSVLVDTQYF.

The chain links TRBV5-1 to TRBJ2-3; 8 positions agree with TRBD2. This CDR3 contains 14 residues. Looked up from germline, CDR1 is SGHRS and CDR2 is YFSETQ. The V and J ends lost 7 bases and 2 bases, in that order; junction bases with no gene match: 6. CDR3 region: CASAGGASTDTQYF. For the CDR3, the DNA is TGCGCCAGCGCCGGGGGGGCCTCCACAGATACGCAGTATTTT.

The chain links TRBV24-1 to TRBJ1-2; no clear D gene. CDR3 length equals 13 residues. Trimming took off 5 bases at V and 7 bases at J, with 13 bases between the two ends. Germline-derived CDR1 and CDR2 are KGHDR and SFDVKD. CDR3 sequence reads: CATSAEVTSGYTF. In DNA, the CDR3 is TGTGCCACCAGTGCCGAAGTGACAAGTGGCTACACCTTC.

The J gene is TRBJ2-3, the V gene TRBV20-1; D might be TRBD2 (5 bases). The V end was cut by 3 bases, the J end by 2 bases, with 6 bases between. The germline gives CDR1 DFQATT, CDR2 SNEGSKA (reference sequence). The CDR3 loop spans 12 amino acids. The CDR3 loop reads CSASDYTDTQYF. DNA for the CDR3: TGCAGTGCTAGTGACTACACAGATACGCAGTATTTT.

The CDR3 reads CSVEGQGVYEQYF. In DNA, the CDR3 is TGCAGCGTTGAAGGACAGGGGGTCTACGAGCAGTACTTC. The V gene is TRBV29-1, the J gene TRBJ2-7; 9 bases align to TRBD1. Germline V gene sequence: CDR1 SQVTM, CDR2 ANQGSEA. This CDR3 contains 13 residues. V dropped 1 base and J dropped 3; count of bases not matched to a gene: 1.

The chain has TRBV5-4 and TRBJ2-7; 9 bases match TRBD2. In germline, CDR1 is SGHNT, CDR2 YYREEE (reference sequence). J gave up 3 bases and V 4 bases, and 14 bases lay outside the gene matches. This CDR3 has 17 amino acids. CDR3 protein: CASSGRTSVGRGYEQYF. CDR3 coding DNA: TGTGCCAGCAGCGGACGGACTAGCGTTGGCAGGGGCTACGAGCAGTACTTC.

The genes are TRBV7-9 and TRBJ1-1; D may be TRBD1 (5 bases). The germline CDR1 and CDR2 sequences are SEHNR and FQNEAQ (reference sequence). V lost 3 bases and J 0 bases, leaving 11 bases between the germline ends. CDR3 length equals 15 residues. The CDR3 sequence: CASSLRGGVNTEAFF. The DNA for the CDR3 is TGTGCCAGCAGCTTGCGGGGCGGCGTGAACACTGAAGCTTTCTTT.

The chain uses TRBV30 and TRBJ2-5; D gene unclear. Germline CDR1 GTSNPN, CDR2 SVGIG (reference sequence). The CDR3 extends over 15 amino acids. V was cut by 4 bases and J by 3 bases, with 18 bases left in between. CDR3: CAWNLGSARKETQYF. The CDR3 region has the DNA TGTGCCTGGAATTTAGGGTCAGCCAGAAAAGAGACCCAGTACTTC.

The gene calls are TRBV27 and TRBJ2-7; TRBD1 aligns across 10 bases. After removal of 4 bases from V and 7 bases from J, the junction contained 10 bases not matched to a gene. CDR3 length equals 15 residues. Germline V gene lookup returns CDR1 MNHEY and CDR2 SMNVEV (reference sequence). As DNA, the CDR3 is TGTGCCAGCAGTTCGCGACAGGGGGCCTTTTGGGAGCAGTACTTC. Protein product: CASSSRQGAFWEQYF.

In this sample, this clone turned up once. This sequence joins TRBV5-1 and TRBJ1-4; D is ambiguous. Germline CDR1 and CDR2: SGHRS and YFSETQ. The CDR3 is 14 amino acids. V was clipped by 3 bases and J by 5 bases, with 11 bases between them. The CDR3: CASSSTTENEKLFF. The DNA for the CDR3 is TGCGCCAGCAGCTCTACTACAGAGAATGAAAAACTGTTTTTT.

The chain is built from TRBV5-6 and TRBJ1-2; D is undetermined. CDR1 and CDR2 from the germline V gene are SGHDT and YYEEEE. The V and J ends lost 2 bases and 3 bases respectively, with 8 bases between them. CDR3 length equals 13 residues. Here the CDR3 reads CASSFVGDYGYTF. The CDR3 region has the DNA TGTGCCAGCAGCTTTGTGGGCGACTATGGCTACACCTTC.

The chain carries TRBV10-3 and TRBJ2-2; D call uncertain. Trimming shortened V by 0 bases and J by 1 base, and 6 bases separated the two germline ends. Germline values: CDR1 ENHRY, CDR2 SYGVKD. This CDR3 region has 15 residues. In DNA form, the CDR3 reads TGTGCCATCAGTGAGTCATTGGAGAACACCGGGGAGCTGTTTTTT. This translates into CAISESLENTGELFF.

The chain joins TRBV19 to TRBJ1-2, with D tentatively TRBD1 (6 bases). Trimming cost V 3 bases and J 1 base, with 15 bases left between them. Germline V gene sequence: CDR1 LNHDA, CDR2 SQIVND (reference sequence). The CDR3 is 16 residues long. The CDR3 sequence is CASSIPRGMVNYGYTF. DNA for the CDR3: TGTGCCAGTAGTATCCCCAGGGGTATGGTTAACTATGGCTACACCTTC. Variable domain in full (rest from reference TRBV19 and TRBJ1-2): DGGITQSPKYLFRKEGQNVTLSCEQNLNHDAMYWYRQDPGQGLRLIYYSQIVNDFQKGDIAEGYSVSREKKESFPLTVTSAQKNPTAFYLCASSIPRGMVNYGYTFGSGTRLTVV.

The chain employs TRBV28 and TRBJ2-1; D tentatively fits TRBD1 or TRBD2 (5 bases each). This CDR3 region has 16 residues. CDR1 is MDHEN and CDR2 is SYDVKM in the germline V gene. V was cut by 3 bases and J by 4 bases, with 16 bases left in between. Written as DNA, the CDR3 is TGTGCCAGCAGTTTCTTCCGGGGCAGGTTATACAATGAGCAGTTCTTC. Protein: CASSFFRGRLYNEQFF.

The gene calls are TRBV4-1 and TRBJ2-7; 9 positions match TRBD1. J lost 2 bases, V lost 4 bases, and 12 bases had no gene match. The germline CDR1 and CDR2 sequences are MGHRA and YSYEKL. The CDR3 runs 17 residues. The CDR3 region is CASSPTRGTGIPYEQYF. Here the CDR3 DNA reads TGCGCCAGCAGCCCGACAAGAGGGACAGGGATCCCCTACGAGCAGTACTTC.

The J gene is TRBJ2-1, the V gene TRBV28; a possible D gene is TRBD1 (6 bases). Trimming stripped 5 bases from V and 3 bases from J, with 14 bases between. CDR1 is MDHEN and CDR2 is SYDVKM in the germline V gene. The CDR3 extends over 15 amino acids. The CDR3 here is CASSGLTGLYNEQFF. The CDR3 DNA follows: TGTGCCAGCAGTGGGTTGACAGGTCTCTACAATGAGCAGTTCTTC.

The chain recombines TRBV11-2 with TRBJ2-1; the match to TRBD2 covers 10 bases. V shed 5 bases and J 9 bases; nucleotides not matched to a gene: 7. Germline lookup yields CDR1 SGHAT and CDR2 FQNNGV. CDR3 length: 14 amino acids. The CDR3 loop is CASSPTSGFGEQFF. DNA for the CDR3: TGTGCCAGCAGCCCGACTAGCGGGTTTGGTGAGCAGTTCTTC. The full variable domain, completed using reference TRBV11-2 and TRBJ2-1, is EAGVAQSPRYKIIEKRQSVAFWCNPISGHATLYWYQQILGQGPKLLIQFQNNGVVDDSQLPKDRFSAERLKGVDSTLKIQPAKLEDSAVYLCASSPTSGFGEQFFGPGTRLTVL.

The CDR3 DNA follows: TGTGCCAGCCTGATGGGCCAGGGTGGCGAGACCCAGTACTTC. This translates into CASLMGQGGETQYF. The chain recombines TRBV2 with TRBJ2-5; weak D call: TRBD1 (5 bases). The CDR3 totals 14 residues. Trimming removed 8 bases from V and 5 bases from J, with 18 bases in between. CDR1 is SNHLY and CDR2 is FYNNEI in the germline V gene.

The V call is TRBV10-3, the J call TRBJ2-2; 11 nucleotides line up with TRBD2. Trimming took 11 bases from V and 0 from J; bases not matched to a gene: 11. The germline gives CDR1 ENHRY, CDR2 SYGVKD. The CDR3 runs to 17 residues. Written as DNA, the CDR3 is TGTGCCGTCGGTGGGCTAGCGGGAGGTACGAACACCGGGGAGCTGTTTTTT. As protein: CAVGGLAGGTNTGELFF.

The chain couples TRBV24-1 to TRBJ2-7; 8 bases line up with TRBD1. Unmatched junction bases numbered 2, after V lost 5 bases and J lost 6 bases. CDR1 is KGHDR and CDR2 is SFDVKD in the germline V gene. This CDR3 contains 12 residues. DNA for the CDR3: TGTGCCACCAGTGCAGGGGGCGGCGAGCAGTACTTC. It encodes CATSAGGGEQYF.

This clone was recorded only once. This chain joins TRBV27 and TRBJ1-2; D may be TRBD1 (6 bases). The germline gives CDR1 MNHEY, CDR2 SMNVEV (reference sequence). V was shortened by 5 bases and J by 4 bases, with 17 bases between the two germline ends. CDR3 length equals 15 residues. The DNA of the CDR3 is TGTGCCAGCAGTGAACGACAGGAGTCTGCCTATGGCTACACCTTC. Its protein product is CASSERQESAYGYTF.

V usage is TRBV4-3 and J usage is TRBJ1-6; D is undetermined. V was cut by 1 base and J by 7 bases, with 11 bases left in between. The CDR3 extends over 15 amino acids. CDR1 is LGHNA and CDR2 is YSLEER in the germline V gene. This CDR3 is CASSQGGNGNSPLHF. CDR3 nucleotides: TGCGCCAGCAGCCAAGGTGGGAACGGAAATTCACCCCTCCACTTT.

The V gene is TRBV19, the J gene TRBJ1-6; D remains ambiguous. The V gene lost 7 bases and the J gene lost 8 bases, with 12 bases spanning the gap. The CDR3 has 13 residues. CDR1 and CDR2 from the germline V gene are LNHDA and SQIVND (reference sequence). The CDR3 nucleotides read TGTGCCAGTACGCGGGGTTGGGATTCACCCCTCCACTTT. It encodes CASTRGWDSPLHF.

This sequence joins TRBV20-1 and TRBJ1-2; no firm D call. Per the germline V gene, CDR1 is DFQATT and CDR2 is SNEGSKA (reference sequence). V lost 3 bases to trimming and J lost 5 bases, with 16 bases between them. The CDR3 has 14 amino acids. The CDR3, as DNA: TGCAGTGCTAGTGGAGAGCGGCTGGGTTATGGCTACACCTTC. As protein: CSASGERLGYGYTF.

The CDR3 is CAWSSLVPRDRDSNEQYF. CDR3 coding DNA: TGTGCCTGGAGTTCCCTCGTTCCTCGGGACAGGGATTCCAACGAGCAGTACTTC. The chain is built from TRBV30 and TRBJ2-7; 9 nucleotides line up with TRBD1. Trimming cost V 2 bases and J 5 bases; bases outside gene matches: 19. The CDR3 loop spans 18 amino acids. Germline CDR1 reads GTSNPN; CDR2 reads SVGIG (reference sequence).

This clone was seen a handful of times. Here the CDR3 reads CAWSVRDRGIYEQYF. Here the CDR3 DNA reads TGTGCCTGGAGTGTACGAGACAGGGGGATCTACGAGCAGTACTTC. The rearrangement links TRBV30 to TRBJ2-7; 9 bases match TRBD1. Germline CDR1 reads GTSNPN; CDR2 reads SVGIG (reference sequence). V was clipped by 0 bases and J by 3 bases; unmatched bases: 6. The CDR3 has 15 residues.

This clone was counted a single time. This rearrangement joins TRBV27 to TRBJ2-5; a weak D match, TRBD1 (5 bases). CDR3 size: 12 residues. The V and J ends lost 2 bases and 4 bases respectively, with 5 bases between them. CDR1 is MNHEY, CDR2 SMNVEV, per germline (reference sequence). For the CDR3, the DNA is TGTGCCAGCAGTTTACAGGGAGAGACCCAGTACTTC. This encodes CASSLQGETQYF.